A selection of T cell receptor beta chains follows, all from one sample in a study of T-cell memory formation after mild COVID-19. Each CDR3 protein is one row after TCRdb ran MiXCR on the 5' RACE reads. The sample yields 200,000 or so distinct CDR3 sequences, around 9.1% seen once. The sequencing sample was made of PBMCs or a T cell subset sorted from them (not recorded which). The receptors originated from a man in his late teens or twenties who had mild COVID-19 (a few samples of this study predate the infection). Cell type and time point are not known. CDR3s include the opening cysteine and the closing phenylalanine or tryptophan. The D gene is left open where the match is weak. Expanded clones get a size class; other rows say once, few or many, or leave the size out.

V gene	J gene	clone size	D gene	CDR3 DNA	CDR3 protein
TRBV6-2/TRBV6-3	TRBJ2-3	few	.	TGTGCCAGCAGTTACGGGGAAGATACGCAGTATTTT	CASSYGEDTQYF
TRBV20-1	TRBJ2-7	few	TRBD2	TGCAGTGCTCCTAGCCGGGGGGTAGGCGGCTACGAGCAGTACTTC	CSAPSRGVGGYEQYF
TRBV7-8	TRBJ2-3	.	TRBD2	TGTGCCAGCAGCTTAGAACTAGCGGGATCCACAGATACGCAGTATTTT	CASSLELAGSTDTQYF
TRBV20-1	TRBJ1-2	.	TRBD1	TGCAGTGCTAGCCAGACAGGGGCGGGCGGCTACACCTTC	CSASQTGAGGYTF
TRBV4-1	TRBJ2-2	.	.	TGCGCCAGCAGCCTCCAGTATTACTCCGGCGGTACCGGGGAGCTGTTTTTT	CASSLQYYSGGTGELFF
TRBV30	TRBJ2-6	.	.	TGTGCCTGGAGTGTGGGGGGCTCTGGGGCCAACGTCCTGACTTTC	CAWSVGGSGANVLTF
TRBV20-1	TRBJ1-1	.	.	TGCAGTGCTAATAGGGAGAACACTGAAGCTTTCTTT	CSANRENTEAFF
TRBV12-3/TRBV12-4	TRBJ2-5	.	.	TGTGCCAGCAGTCCGGGGTGGGAGACCCAGTACTTC	CASSPGWETQYF
TRBV4-3	TRBJ2-3	many	.	TGCGCCAGCAGCCAAGCCGGTGGTCTGGATACGCAGTATTTT	CASSQAGGLDTQYF
TRBV14	TRBJ2-7	.	.	TGTGCCAGCAGCCGACCCGCCGGAGGAGAGCAGTACTTC	CASSRPAGGEQYF
TRBV10-3	TRBJ1-2	.	.	TGTGCCATCAGCCCCGAAGGGGATGGCTACACCTTC	CAISPEGDGYTF